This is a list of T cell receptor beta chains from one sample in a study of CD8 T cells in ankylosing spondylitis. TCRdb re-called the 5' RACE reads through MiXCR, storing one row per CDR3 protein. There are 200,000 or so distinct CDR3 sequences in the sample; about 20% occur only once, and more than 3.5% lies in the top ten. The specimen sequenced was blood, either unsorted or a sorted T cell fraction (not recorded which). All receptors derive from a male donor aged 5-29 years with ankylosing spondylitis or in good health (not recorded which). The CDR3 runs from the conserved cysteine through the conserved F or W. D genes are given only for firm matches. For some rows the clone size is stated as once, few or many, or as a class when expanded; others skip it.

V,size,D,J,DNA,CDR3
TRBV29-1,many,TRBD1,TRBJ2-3,TGCAGCGTCGAACCGGGACAGGGGGGGCCAGATACGCAGTATTTT,CSVEPGQGGPDTQYF
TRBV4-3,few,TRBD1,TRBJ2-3,TGCGCCAGCAGCCAAGATTTCTCGACAGGGGATTCTGGCACAGATACGCAGTATTTT,CASSQDFSTGDSGTDTQYF
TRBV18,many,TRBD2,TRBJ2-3,TGTGCCAGCTCACTGACTAGCGGGACGTCGGATACGCAGTATTTT,CASSLTSGTSDTQYF
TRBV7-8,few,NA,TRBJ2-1,TGTGCCAGCAGCTTAGCCCCCGACGAGGGGTGGAAATATGAGCAGTTCTTC,CASSLAPDEGWKYEQFF
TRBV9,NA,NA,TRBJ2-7,TGTGCCAGCAGCGTAGCAGGCTCAGCACCGGATGGCGAGCAGTACTTC,CASSVAGSAPDGEQYF
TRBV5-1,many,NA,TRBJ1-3,TGCGCCAGCAGCGGAACGGGGCTCTCTGGAAACACCATATATTTT,CASSGTGLSGNTIYF
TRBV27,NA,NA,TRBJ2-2,TGTGCCAGCAGTTTCACGGGGTTAAAGACCGGGGAGCTGTTTTTT,CASSFTGLKTGELFF
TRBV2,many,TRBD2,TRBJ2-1,TGTGCCATCCACATAGGACTAGCGGGAGGGGATGAGCAGTTCTTC,CAIHIGLAGGDEQFF
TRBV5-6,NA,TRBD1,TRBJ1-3,TGTGCCAGCAGCTTTCTACAGGGGCGATCTGGAAACACCATATATTTT,CASSFLQGRSGNTIYF
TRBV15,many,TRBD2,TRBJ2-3,TGTGCCACCAGCAGAGAACTAGCGGGAGAGAATACGCAGTATTTT,CATSRELAGENTQYF
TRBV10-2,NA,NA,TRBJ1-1,TGCGCCAGCAGTGGCGGGGCTAGGACTGAAGCTTTCTTT,CASSGGARTEAFF
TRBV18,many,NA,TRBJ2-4,TGTGCCAGCTCACCAGGGTCCAAAAACATTCAGTACTTC,CASSPGSKNIQYF
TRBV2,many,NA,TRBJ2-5,TGTGCCAGCAGTGAAGTGAGGGCCGGCGGTGGGAAGACCCAGTACTTC,CASSEVRAGGGKTQYF
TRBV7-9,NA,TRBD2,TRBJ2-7,TGTGCCAGCAGCTATAGCGGGAGGTACGAGCAGTACTTC,CASSYSGRYEQYF
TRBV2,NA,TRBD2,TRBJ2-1,TGTGCCAGCAGTGGAGCGGGGGGTCGGCAGTTCTTC,CASSGAGGRQFF
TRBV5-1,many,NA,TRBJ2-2,TGCGCCAGCAGAACAATCCGCGCGCTGGAGAACACCGGGGAGCTGTTTTTT,CASRTIRALENTGELFF
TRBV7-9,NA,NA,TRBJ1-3,TGTGCCAGCAGCTTAGTTATAGGGAGCTACGGAAACACCATATATTTT,CASSLVIGSYGNTIYF
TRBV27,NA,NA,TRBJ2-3,TGTGCCAGCAGTTTAAATCCGCTGGGCACAGATACGCAGTATTTT,CASSLNPLGTDTQYF
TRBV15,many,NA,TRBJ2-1,TGTGCCACCAGCAGAGATCCCTATCACTACAATGAGCAGTTCTTC,CATSRDPYHYNEQFF
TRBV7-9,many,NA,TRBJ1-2,TGTGCCAGCAGCTTAGGTTCGCCGCAGGGCTACACCTTC,CASSLGSPQGYTF
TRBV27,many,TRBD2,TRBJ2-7,TGTGCCAGCGCCCGCGGCGGGATTAGCGGGAGGCCCACCTACGAGCAGTACTTC,CASARGGISGRPTYEQYF
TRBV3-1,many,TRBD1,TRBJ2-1,TGTGCCAGCACCCAAAGCGGGACAGGGAAGGTTAATGAGCAGTTCTTC,CASTQSGTGKVNEQFF
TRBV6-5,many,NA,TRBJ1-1,TGTGCCAGCAGCCTCGGTAACATGAACACTGAAGCTTTCTTT,CASSLGNMNTEAFF
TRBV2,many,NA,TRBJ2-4,TGTGCCAGCCGAAACGGGAGACCACTAGCCAAAAACATTCAGTACTTC,CASRNGRPLAKNIQYF
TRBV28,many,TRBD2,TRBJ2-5,TGTGCCAGCAGTTACCCTCGAGGTCCGAGCGGGGCACAAGAGACCCAGTACTTC,CASSYPRGPSGAQETQYF
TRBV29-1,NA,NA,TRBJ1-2,TGCAGCGTTCGTCGTTACCCCAATCATGGCTACACCTTC,CSVRRYPNHGYTF
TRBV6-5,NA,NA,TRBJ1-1,TGTGCCAGCAGTTCCCGATCCCAAACCTTGAACACTGAAGCTTTCTTT,CASSSRSQTLNTEAFF
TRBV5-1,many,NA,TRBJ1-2,TGCGCCAGCAGCTCTGGACCCCTGGCGGGGGCGAACTATGGCTACACCTTC,CASSSGPLAGANYGYTF
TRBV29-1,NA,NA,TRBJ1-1,TGCAGCGTTGTGGTTGGTCTGGGCACTGAAGCTTTCTTT,CSVVVGLGTEAFF
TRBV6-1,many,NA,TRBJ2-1,TGTGCCAGCAGCCTCGGGACGAGCCCTTACACTGAGCAGTTCTTC,CASSLGTSPYTEQFF
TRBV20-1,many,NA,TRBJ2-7,TGCAGTGCTAATGCCCTTAGCGGAGCCAACTCCTACGAGCAGTACTTC,CSANALSGANSYEQYF
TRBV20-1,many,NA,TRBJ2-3,TGCAGTGCTAGAGTAGGTCTGGAGAGCACAGATACGCAGTATTTT,CSARVGLESTDTQYF
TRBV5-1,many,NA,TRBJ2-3,TGCGCCAGCGCGGCCCGCGGGAGCACAGATACGCAGTATTTT,CASAARGSTDTQYF
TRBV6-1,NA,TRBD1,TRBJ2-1,TGTGCCAGCAGTGAATTCTTCGGGACAGGGGGTACTAATGAGCAGTTCTTC,CASSEFFGTGGTNEQFF
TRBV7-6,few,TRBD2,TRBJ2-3,TGTGCCAGCAGCTTCGAAGCGCAGCGGGGAAATACGCAGTATTTT,CASSFEAQRGNTQYF
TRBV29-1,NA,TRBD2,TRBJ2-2,TGCAGCGTTGAGTATAGCGGGAGGGCCGGGGAGCTGTTTTTT,CSVEYSGRAGELFF
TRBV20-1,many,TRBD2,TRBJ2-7,TGCAGTGCTAGGGGGGGACTAGCGGATTCCTACGAGCAGTACTTC,CSARGGLADSYEQYF
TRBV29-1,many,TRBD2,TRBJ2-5,TGCAGCGTTGCACTAGCGGGAGAAGGAGAGACCCAGTACTTC,CSVALAGEGETQYF
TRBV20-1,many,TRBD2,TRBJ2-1,TGCAGTGCTAGAGAAGTGGGACTAGGACCCCCCAATGAGCAGTTCTTC,CSAREVGLGPPNEQFF
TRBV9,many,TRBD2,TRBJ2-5,TGTGCCAGCAGCGTGAACCTGGGACTAGCCTCAGAGACCCAGTACTTC,CASSVNLGLASETQYF
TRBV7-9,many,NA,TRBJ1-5,TGTGCCAGCAGCTTAGAAGGGGGGCTTGGCAATCAGCCCCAGCATTTT,CASSLEGGLGNQPQHF
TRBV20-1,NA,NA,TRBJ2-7,TGCAGTGCCCCCGGACCGCGGTGGTACGAGCAGTACTTC,CSAPGPRWYEQYF
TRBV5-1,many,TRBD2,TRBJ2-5,TGCGCCAGCAGCTGGGTCGGGGGGGCGTTACAAGAGACCCAGTACTTC,CASSWVGGALQETQYF
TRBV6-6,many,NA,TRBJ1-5,TGTGCCAGCAGTTCTGGAGATCCCTCCGGGGGTCAGCCCCAGCATTTT,CASSSGDPSGGQPQHF
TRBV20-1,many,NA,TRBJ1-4,TGCAGTGCTAGTATGGGGGAGGAAAAACTGTTTTTT,CSASMGEEKLFF
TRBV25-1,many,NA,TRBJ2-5,TGTGCCAGCAGAGACTCCAGGGTCCCAGGGGAGACCCAGTACTTC,CASRDSRVPGETQYF
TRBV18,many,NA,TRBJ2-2,TGTGCCAGCTCATTAACCCCCGGGGAGCTGTTTTTT,CASSLTPGELFF
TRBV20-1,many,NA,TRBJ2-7,TGCAGTGCTAGCGGGAGTATCTACGAGCAGTACTTC,CSASGSIYEQYF
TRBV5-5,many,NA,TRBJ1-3,TGTGCCAGCAGCCCCTCTCATCCAACTGGAAACACCATATATTTT,CASSPSHPTGNTIYF
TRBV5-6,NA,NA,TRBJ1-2,TGTGCCAGCAGCTCTCTGGGTAACTATGGCTACACCTTC,CASSSLGNYGYTF
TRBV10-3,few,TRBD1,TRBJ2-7,TGTGCCATCAGACCCGGGACAGGGATCCACGAGCAGTACTTC,CAIRPGTGIHEQYF
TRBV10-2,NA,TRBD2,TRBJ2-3,TGCGCCAGCAGCTGGTCGACTAGCGGGGGAGTCACAGATACGCAGTATTTT,CASSWSTSGGVTDTQYF
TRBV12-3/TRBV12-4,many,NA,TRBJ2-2,TGTGCCAGCAGTTTAGGCGCGAACACCGGGGAGCTGTTTTTT,CASSLGANTGELFF
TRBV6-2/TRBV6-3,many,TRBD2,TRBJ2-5,TGTGCCAGTCTAGCGGTGGGCCAAGAGACCCAGTACTTC,CASLAVGQETQYF
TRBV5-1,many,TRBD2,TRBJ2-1,TGCGCCAGCAGCTTGGTGGGTAGCGGGAGGGCCTCCTACAATGAGCAGTTCTTC,CASSLVGSGRASYNEQFF
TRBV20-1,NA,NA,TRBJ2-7,TGCAGTGCTAGAGATGGGGGGAGTGTCTGGGACGAGCAGTACTTC,CSARDGGSVWDEQYF
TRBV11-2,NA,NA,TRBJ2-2,TGTGCCAGCAGCTTAGAACGCGGCTCTGGGCCCGGGGAGCTGTTTTTT,CASSLERGSGPGELFF
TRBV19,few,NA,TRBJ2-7,TGTGCCAGCTCACTATTCAGGGGACGATTCTACGAGCAGTACTTC,CASSLFRGRFYEQYF
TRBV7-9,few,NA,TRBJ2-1,TGTGCCAGCAGCATCGCGGGGACTGAGCAGTTCTTC,CASSIAGTEQFF
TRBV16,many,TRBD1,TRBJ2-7,TGTGCCAGCAGCCAACGGGACAGGGGTCAATTCCAGCAGTACTTC,CASSQRDRGQFQQYF